The 2 T cell receptor beta chains below all came from one sample that was sequenced in a study of identical twins. One entry per CDR3 protein, called by TCRdb with MiXCR from the 5' RACE reads. Among a few hundred thousand distinct CDR3 sequences listed, approximately 10% were seen once. These data also formed part of another study, on yellow fever vaccine responses in identical twins.

The sequenced material came from PBMCs. Receptors were obtained from a woman aged 18-29 years in good health.

This clonotype occurred a few times. J is TRBJ2-5 and V is TRBV2; 15 bases fit TRBD2. Germline V gene data show CDR1 as SNHLY and CDR2 as FYNNEI. The CDR3 has 14 amino acids. V shed 7 bases, J shed 4 bases, and the junction held 1 base outside the gene matches. CDR3 sequence: CASKGLAGGETQYF. The CDR3 nucleotides are TGTGCCAGCAAGGGACTAGCGGGAGGAGAGACCCAGTACTTC.

The gene calls are TRBV6-5 and TRBJ2-7, with 7 bases fitting TRBD1. The CDR3 has 14 amino acids. The V gene end was trimmed by 2 bases and the J gene end by 4 bases; junction bases not matched to a gene: 5. Germline loops: CDR1 MNHEY, CDR2 SVGAGI. In DNA, the CDR3 is TGTGCCAGCAGTTACAAGTCAGGGGGATACGAGCAGTACTTC. As protein: CASSYKSGGYEQYF.